The text below deals with one T cell receptor (beta chain). Using immunoSEQ multiplex PCR, the repertoire was profiled, and TCRdb retains in-frame clones only, with some absent. The table shows about 250,000 clones, with around 89% occurring only once. Germline V gives CDR1 SGHTA, CDR2 FQGNSA. This CDR3 comprises 17 residues. V lost 5 bases and J 9 bases, leaving 26 bases between the germline ends. The sample belongs to a study of blood T cell repertoires in COVID-19. Sequenced material: PBMCs or T cells enriched from blood (not recorded which). The clonotype originates from a man aged 35-49 years who had recovered from COVID-19. This chain connects TRBV7-2 to TRBJ2-1, with D possibly TRBD2 on 8 matching bases. The CDR3 here is CASSLPGGSGSSIEQFF. The CDR3 nucleotides are TGTGCCAGCAGCCTCCCAGGGGGGAGCGGGAGTTCGATTGAGCAGTTCTTC.